The 25 T cell receptor beta chains below come from one sample, sequenced in a study of low-dose radiotherapy and immunotherapy resistance in tumors. The time point is: before trial treatment. Priming of first-strand cDNA relied on TRAV- and TRBV-specific primers (covering alpha and beta chains). TCR amplification used about 20 PCR cycles, a constant-region primer and a V-primer adapter. TCRdb re-called the reads with MiXCR, one entry per CDR3 protein. The table has some 82,000 distinct CDR3 sequences, approximately 20% seen once. The sequencing used PBMCs, collected before treatment. The receptors shown here come from a male donor with prostate cancer.

A remark on this clonotype: Given a much more abundant clone one base away, this may be a read error. This sequence joins TRBV4-3 and TRBJ1-1; D may be TRBD1 (6 bases). CDR3 length: 14 residues. The germline CDR1 and CDR2 sequences are LGHNA and YSLEER. The CDR3 here is CASSPEGGYTETFF. CDR3 bases: TGCGCCAGCAGCCCCGAGGGGGGTTACACTGAAACTTTCTTT.

This clonotype has a count of ten or more. The V and J genes are TRBV6-2 or TRBV6-3 and TRBJ1-4, with a possible D match to TRBD1 (6 bases). The CDR3 has 14 amino acids. CDR1 and CDR2 (germline): MNHEY, SVGEGT. Trimming removed 7 bases from V and 7 bases from J, with 16 bases in between. CDR3 sequence (DNA): TGTGCCAGCATCCGGCAGGGGAGAGGTGAAAAACTGTTTTTT. Its protein product is CASIRQGRGEKLFF.

This clonotype was seen ten or more times. The genes are TRBV18 and TRBJ2-3, with 8 bases fitting TRBD1. CDR1 is KGHSH, CDR2 LQKENI, per germline. V shed 3 bases and J 0 bases; nucleotides not matched to a gene: 5. The CDR3 totals 16 residues. CDR3 in amino acids: CASSPFRDRSTDTQYF. Written as DNA, the CDR3 is TGTGCCAGCTCACCTTTCAGGGACAGGAGCACAGATACGCAGTATTTT.

This clonotype was seen many times. V is TRBV5-1 and J is TRBJ2-7; the match to TRBD1 covers 7 bases. CDR1 SGHRS and CDR2 YFSETQ come from the germline V gene. After removal of 2 bases from V and 2 bases from J, the junction contained 4 bases not matched to a gene. The CDR3 runs 14 residues. This chain's CDR3 is CASSLTGVTYEQYF. DNA for the CDR3: TGCGCCAGCAGCTTAACAGGGGTTACCTACGAGCAGTACTTC.

At least ten counts were recorded for this clonotype. CDR3 sequence: CASSLGVQGSGGTDTQYF. CDR3 coding DNA: TGTGCCAGCAGCTTAGGTGTGCAGGGGTCCGGCGGCACAGATACGCAGTATTTT. This sequence joins TRBV11-3 and TRBJ2-3; possibly TRBD1 for D (6 bases). This CDR3 comprises 18 residues. V was pared by 1 base and J by 1 base, with 18 bases between. Germline V lookup: CDR1 SGHNT, CDR2 YENEEA.

This clonotype was counted many times. The chain combines TRBV6-2 or TRBV6-3 with TRBJ2-6, with 8 bases lining up with TRBD2. The CDR3 has 15 amino acids. Germline V CDR1 and CDR2: MNHEY, SVGEGT. V was pared by 7 bases and J by 2 bases, with 4 bases of the junction left unmatched. DNA for the CDR3: TGTGCCAGCAAGATTAGCGGGGCTGGGGCCAACGTCCTGACTTTC. Its translation: CASKISGAGANVLTF.

This clonotype was recorded many times. The J gene is TRBJ2-2, the V gene TRBV7-8; tentatively, D is TRBD2 (6 bases). The CDR3 extends over 15 amino acids. Germline loops: CDR1 SGHVS, CDR2 FQNEAQ. With 2 bases removed from V and 4 bases from J, the gap between germline ends came to 11 bases. The CDR3, as DNA: TGTGCCAGCAGCTTAAATTGGGGAGGCACCGGGGAGCTGTTTTTT. This sequence encodes CASSLNWGGTGELFF.

In this sample, this clonotype turned up many times. The chain couples TRBV4-1 to TRBJ2-1; TRBD2 matches 8 bases. V gave up 4 bases and J gave up 2 bases; unmatched junction bases: 10. Germline V CDR1 and CDR2: MGHRA, YSYEKL. The CDR3 consists of 17 residues. The CDR3 sequence is CASSRSPSGLTYNEQFF. The CDR3 DNA reads as TGCGCCAGCAGCCGATCCCCTAGCGGGCTCACCTACAATGAGCAGTTCTTC.

As concerns this clonotype: A far larger clone is off by one base, so a read error is likely. The chain recombines TRBV10-3 with TRBJ2-7, with D uncertain. This CDR3 is 13 amino acids long. In germline, CDR1 is ENHRY, CDR2 SYGVKD. V was clipped by 10 bases and J by 7 bases, with 20 bases between them. In nucleotides, the CDR3 is TGTGCCACCGAAGACATGATGGGGAATGAGCAGTACTTC. This sequence encodes CATEDMMGNEQYF.

This clonotype came up many times. The rearrangement joins TRBV11-2 to TRBJ2-1, with 8 positions matching TRBD2. The CDR3 is 12 residues long. Looked up from germline, CDR1 is SGHAT and CDR2 is FQNNGV. V gave up 5 bases and J gave up 6 bases; unmatched junction bases: 0. CDR3 protein: CASSGLANEQFF. CDR3 bases: TGTGCCAGCAGCGGACTAGCCAATGAGCAGTTCTTC.

As for this clonotype: The DNA is left out, because the CDR3 cannot be placed on it with certainty; the CDR3 is given as TCRdb lists it. This sequence joins TRBV21-1 and TRBJ2-2; TRBD2, as called in the table, went unchecked against the DNA. TRBV21-1 is recorded as a pseudogene. The CDR3 contains 17 residues when both ends are counted. CDR3: CASSTRLAGGPRGSCFF.

This clonotype came up many times. The CDR3 spells CASSSRGVASGLHDEQFF. The CDR3 bases are TGTGCCAGCAGCTCCAGGGGGGTGGCTAGCGGCCTACACGATGAGCAGTTCTTC. The chain combines TRBV7-2 with TRBJ2-1; D may match TRBD1 or TRBD2 (7 bases each). Per germline, CDR1 SGHTA and CDR2 FQGNSA. This CDR3 contains 18 residues. Trimming left V 4 bases short and J 8 bases short, with 27 bases between.

There are a few counts of this clonotype. The V gene is TRBV30, the J gene TRBJ2-3; D is ambiguous. This CDR3 is 12 amino acids long. Germline CDR1 reads GTSNPN; CDR2 reads SVGIG (reference sequence). Trimming removed 3 bases at V and 1 base at J, with 5 bases between. Written as DNA, the CDR3 is TGTGCCTGGAGCGCTGGCACAGATACGCAGTATTTT. It is translated as CAWSAGTDTQYF.

Of note for this clonotype: A far more abundant clone sits one base away, making this likely a read error. The CDR3 region has the DNA TGTGCCAGCTCACCCGGGACTAGCGTCTATGAGCAGTACTTC. This translates into CASSPGTSVYEQYF. The rearrangement joins TRBV18 to TRBJ2-5, with 10 bases lining up with TRBD2. Germline trimming cut 3 bases from V and 11 bases from J; bases unmatched to any gene: 9. The V gene's germline CDR1 is KGHSH and CDR2 LQKENI. CDR3 length: 14 residues.

About this clonotype: This is likely an artifact of a read error, given a far larger clone one base away. The genes are TRBV18 and TRBJ2-5, with D hard to call. Per the germline V gene, CDR1 is KGHSH and CDR2 is LQKENI. Trimming took off 1 base at V and 11 bases at J, with 14 bases between the two ends. The CDR3 is 13 residues long. The DNA for the CDR3 is TGTGCCAGCTCACCACAGTCCTACAATGAGCAGTACTTC. Translated: CASSPQSYNEQYF.

This clonotype occurred many times. The J gene is TRBJ2-3, the V gene TRBV19; 15 nucleotides agree with TRBD2. V was pared by 4 bases and J by 2 bases, with 7 bases of the junction left unmatched. The CDR3 runs to 18 residues. From germline, CDR1 is LNHDA and CDR2 SQIVND (reference sequence). CDR3 nucleotides: TGTGCCAGTAGTACGGGGACTAGCGGGGGGCTCATCACAGATACGCAGTATTTT. Translating gives CASSTGTSGGLITDTQYF.

This clonotype was detected ten times or more. The chain couples TRBV10-3 to TRBJ2-2, with D possibly matching TRBD2 (6 bases). V lost 5 bases, J lost 0 bases, and 10 bases lay in between. The CDR3 has 15 amino acids. Per germline, CDR1 ENHRY and CDR2 SYGVKD. The chain's CDR3 is CAISKLAANTGELFF. DNA of the CDR3: TGTGCCATCAGTAAACTAGCAGCGAACACCGGGGAGCTGTTTTTT.

In this sample, this clonotype turned up a few times. The rearrangement joins TRBV2 to TRBJ2-1, with D unresolved. CDR1 and CDR2 from the germline V gene are SNHLY and FYNNEI. Trimming took off 6 bases at V and 6 bases at J, with 12 bases between the two ends. The CDR3 runs 13 residues. The CDR3 loop reads CASSVDLANEQFF. DNA for the CDR3: TGTGCCAGCAGCGTGGACCTGGCCAATGAGCAGTTCTTC.

This clonotype was counted at least ten times. V gene TRBV2 combines with J gene TRBJ2-3; TRBD2 agrees at 9 bases. The CDR3 extends over 17 amino acids. V was pared by 4 bases and J by 1 base, with 9 bases of the junction left unmatched. From germline, CDR1 is SNHLY and CDR2 FYNNEI. This CDR3 is CASSGQYSGSGTDTQYF. In DNA, the CDR3 is TGTGCCAGCAGTGGTCAGTATAGCGGGAGCGGCACAGATACGCAGTATTTT.

The J gene is TRBJ2-5, the V gene TRBV5-1; TRBD1 or TRBD2 may be the D gene (5 bases each). CDR1 and CDR2 (germline): SGHRS, YFSETQ. CDR3 length: 13 residues. V lost 6 bases to trimming and J lost 5 bases, with 14 bases between them. The CDR3 coding sequence is TGCGCCAGCAAGAGAGGGCAGGGCGAGACCCAGTACTTC. This translates into CASKRGQGETQYF.

This clonotype was counted at least ten times. V is TRBV5-6 and J is TRBJ2-5; TRBD1 agrees at 11 bases. The V and J ends lost 4 bases and 1 base, in that order; junction bases with no gene match: 6. The CDR3 sequence is 16 residues long. Germline V gene lookup returns CDR1 SGHDT and CDR2 YYEEEE. CDR3 DNA: TGTGCCAGCAGCACCGGGACAGGGGGTGTCCAAGAGACCCAGTACTTC. Its protein is CASSTGTGGVQETQYF. The full variable domain, in which reference TRBV5-6 and TRBJ2-5 provide the parts outside the CDR3, is DAGVTQSPTHLIKTRGQQVTLRCSPKSGHDTVSWYQQALGQGPQFIFQYYEEEERQRGNFPDRFSGHQFPNYSSELNVNALLLGDSALYLCASSTGTGGVQETQYFGPGTRLLVL.

This clonotype was seen a handful of times. This chain links TRBV18 with TRBJ2-6; TRBD1 matches 10 bases. Germline V gene lookup returns CDR1 KGHSH and CDR2 LQKENI. V was pared by 6 bases and J by 2 bases, with 7 bases of the junction left unmatched. The CDR3 has 17 amino acids. The CDR3 bases are TGTGCCAGCTCTCCCCGGGACAGGGGACCTGGGGCCAACGTCCTGACTTTC. Its translation: CASSPRDRGPGANVLTF. Using reference TRBV18 and TRBJ2-6 for the parts outside the CDR3, the full variable domain is NAGVMQNPRHLVRRRGQEARLRCSPMKGHSHVYWYRQLPEEGLKFMVYLQKENIIDESGMPKERFSAEFPKEGPSILRIQQVVRGDSAAYFCASSPRDRGPGANVLTFGAGSRLTVL.

The chain joins TRBV30 to TRBJ2-7, with 9 bases aligning to TRBD2. The CDR3 runs to 16 residues. V shed 0 bases, J shed 2 bases, and the junction held 8 bases outside the gene matches. Germline values: CDR1 GTSNPN, CDR2 SVGIG (reference sequence). The CDR3 nucleotides are TGTGCCTGGAGTGTAGGTCCTAGCGGGGTGACCTACGAGCAGTACTTC. It yields the protein CAWSVGPSGVTYEQYF.

This clonotype was seen ten or more times. J is TRBJ1-1 and V is TRBV19; D is undetermined. Germline V gene lookup returns CDR1 LNHDA and CDR2 SQIVND (reference sequence). The V end was cut by 5 bases, the J end by 6 bases, with 13 bases between. CDR3 length: 13 residues. CDR3 residues: CASSAGRHAEAFF. CDR3 nucleotide sequence: TGTGCCAGTAGTGCCGGGAGGCACGCTGAAGCTTTCTTT.

This clonotype has at least ten counts. The chain joins TRBV27 to TRBJ2-1; 14 bases fit TRBD2. Germline V lookup: CDR1 MNHEY, CDR2 SMNVEV (reference sequence). The J segment lost 7 bases and the V segment lost 3 bases, leaving 2 bases of the junction unmatched. The CDR3 has 15 residues. The CDR3 coding sequence is TGTGCCAGCAGTTTCGGACTAGCGGGAGGTAATGAGCAGTTCTTC. This gives the protein CASSFGLAGGNEQFF.